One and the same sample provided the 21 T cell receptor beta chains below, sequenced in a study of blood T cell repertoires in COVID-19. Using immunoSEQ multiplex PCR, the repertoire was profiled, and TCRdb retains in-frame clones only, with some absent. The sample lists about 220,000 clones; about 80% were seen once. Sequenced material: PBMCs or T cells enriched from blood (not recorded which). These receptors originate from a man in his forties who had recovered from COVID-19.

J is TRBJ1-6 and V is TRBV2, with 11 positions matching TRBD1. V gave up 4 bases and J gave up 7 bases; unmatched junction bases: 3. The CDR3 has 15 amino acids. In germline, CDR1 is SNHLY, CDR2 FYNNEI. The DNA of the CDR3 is TGTGCCAGCAGTGGGACAGGGGGCGGGAATTCACCCCTCCACTTT. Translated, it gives CASSGTGGGNSPLHF.

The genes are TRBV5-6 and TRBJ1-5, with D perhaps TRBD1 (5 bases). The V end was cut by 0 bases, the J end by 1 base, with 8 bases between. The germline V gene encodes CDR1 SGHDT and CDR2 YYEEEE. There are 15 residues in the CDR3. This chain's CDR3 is CASSLEGKSNQPQHF. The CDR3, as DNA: TGTGCCAGCAGCTTGGAGGGGAAAAGCAATCAGCCCCAGCATTTT.

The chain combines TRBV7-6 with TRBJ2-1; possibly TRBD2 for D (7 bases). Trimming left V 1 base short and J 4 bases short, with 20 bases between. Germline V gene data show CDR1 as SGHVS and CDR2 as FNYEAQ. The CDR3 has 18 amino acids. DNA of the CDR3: TGTGCCAGCAGCTTAGTTACGGCTCTGGCGGGGGCGTACAATGAGCAGTTCTTC. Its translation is CASSLVTALAGAYNEQFF. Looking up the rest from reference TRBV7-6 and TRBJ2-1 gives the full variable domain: GAGVSQSPRYKVTKRGQDVALRCDPISGHVSLYWYRQALGQGPEFLTYFNYEAQQDKSGLPNDRFSAERPEGSISTLTIQRTEQRDSAMYRCASSLVTALAGAYNEQFFGPGTRLTVL.

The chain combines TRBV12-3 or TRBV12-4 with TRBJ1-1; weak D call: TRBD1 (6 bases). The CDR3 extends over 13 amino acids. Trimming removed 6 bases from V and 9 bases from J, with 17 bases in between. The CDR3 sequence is CASSNRQATKAFF. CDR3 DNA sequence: TGTGCCAGCAGCAACCGACAGGCTACGAAAGCTTTCTTT.

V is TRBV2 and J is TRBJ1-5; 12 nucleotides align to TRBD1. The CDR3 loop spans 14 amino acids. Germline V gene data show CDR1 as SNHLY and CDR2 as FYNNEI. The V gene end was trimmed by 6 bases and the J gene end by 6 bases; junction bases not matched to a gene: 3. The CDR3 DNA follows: TGTGCCAGCAGGGGGGACAGGGGGCGTCAGCCCCAGCATTTT. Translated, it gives CASRGDRGRQPQHF. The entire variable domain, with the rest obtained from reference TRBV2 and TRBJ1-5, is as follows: EPEVTQTPSHQVTQMGQEVILRCVPISNHLYFYWYRQILGQKVEFLVSFYNNEISEKSEIFDDQFSVERPDGSNFTLKIRSTKLEDSAMYFCASRGDRGRQPQHFGDGTRLSIL.

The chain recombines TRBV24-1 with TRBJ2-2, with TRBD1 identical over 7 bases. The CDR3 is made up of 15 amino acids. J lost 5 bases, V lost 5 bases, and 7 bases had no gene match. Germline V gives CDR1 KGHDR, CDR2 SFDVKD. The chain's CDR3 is CATSVTGSLTGELFF. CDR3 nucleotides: TGTGCCACCAGTGTGACAGGGTCCCTAACCGGGGAGCTGTTTTTT.

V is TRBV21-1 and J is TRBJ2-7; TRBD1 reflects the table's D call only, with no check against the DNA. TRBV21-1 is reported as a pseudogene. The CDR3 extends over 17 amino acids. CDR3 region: CASSNRGIRDGVFEQYF. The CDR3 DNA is TGTGCCAGCAGCAACAGGGGCATCCGAGACGGGGTTTTCGAGCAGTACTTC.

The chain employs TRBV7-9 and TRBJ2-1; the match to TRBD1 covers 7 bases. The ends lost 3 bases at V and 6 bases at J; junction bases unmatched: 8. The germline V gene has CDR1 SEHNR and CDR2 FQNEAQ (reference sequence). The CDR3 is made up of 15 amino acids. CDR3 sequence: CASSFLFEGANEQFF. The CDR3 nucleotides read TGTGCCAGCAGCTTCTTGTTTGAGGGGGCCAATGAGCAGTTCTTC.

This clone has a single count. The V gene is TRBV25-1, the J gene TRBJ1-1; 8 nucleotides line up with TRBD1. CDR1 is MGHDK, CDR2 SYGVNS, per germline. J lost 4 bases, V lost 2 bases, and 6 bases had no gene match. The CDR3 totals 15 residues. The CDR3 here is CASSEVQGALTEAFF. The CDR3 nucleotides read TGTGCCAGCAGTGAAGTTCAGGGGGCGCTCACTGAAGCTTTCTTT.

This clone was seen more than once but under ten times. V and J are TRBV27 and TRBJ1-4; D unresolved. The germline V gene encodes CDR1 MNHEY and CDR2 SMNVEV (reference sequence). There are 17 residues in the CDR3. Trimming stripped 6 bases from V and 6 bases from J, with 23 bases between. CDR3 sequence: CASSPPRGLGGDEKLFF. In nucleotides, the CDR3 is TGTGCCAGCAGCCCTCCCCGTGGGTTGGGCGGGGATGAAAAACTGTTTTTT. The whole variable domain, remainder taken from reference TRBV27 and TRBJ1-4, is EAQVTQNPRYLITVTGKKLTVTCSQNMNHEYMSWYRQDPGLGLRQIYYSMNVEVTDKGDVPEGYKVSRKEKRNFPLILESPSPNQTSLYFCASSPPRGLGGDEKLFFGSGTQLSVL.

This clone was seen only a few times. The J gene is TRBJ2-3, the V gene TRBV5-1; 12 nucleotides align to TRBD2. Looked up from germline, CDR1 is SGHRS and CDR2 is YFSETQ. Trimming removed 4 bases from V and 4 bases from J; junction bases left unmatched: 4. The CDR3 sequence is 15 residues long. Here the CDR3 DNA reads TGCGCCAGCAGCCGCGGACTAGCGGGGTCAGATACGCAGTATTTT. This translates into CASSRGLAGSDTQYF.

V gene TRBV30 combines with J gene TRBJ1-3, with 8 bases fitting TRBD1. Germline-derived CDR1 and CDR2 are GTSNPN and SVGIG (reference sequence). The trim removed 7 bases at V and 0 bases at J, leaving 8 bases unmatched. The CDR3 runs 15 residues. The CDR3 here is CAFNRDRISGNTIYF. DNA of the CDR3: TGTGCCTTCAACCGGGACAGGATCTCTGGAAACACCATATATTTT.

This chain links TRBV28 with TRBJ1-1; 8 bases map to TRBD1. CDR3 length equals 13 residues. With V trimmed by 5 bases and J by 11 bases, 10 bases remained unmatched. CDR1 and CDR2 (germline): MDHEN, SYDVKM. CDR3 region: CASSPGQGPKAFF. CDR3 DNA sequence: TGTGCCAGCAGTCCAGGACAGGGCCCAAAGGCTTTCTTT.

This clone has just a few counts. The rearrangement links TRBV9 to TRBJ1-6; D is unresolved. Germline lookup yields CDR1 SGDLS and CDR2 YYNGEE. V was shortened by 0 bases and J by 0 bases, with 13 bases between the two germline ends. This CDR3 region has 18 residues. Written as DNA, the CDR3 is TGTGCCAGCAGCGTAGGGGGTGGAGGGAGCTCCTATAATTCACCCCTCCACTTT. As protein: CASSVGGGGSSYNSPLHF.

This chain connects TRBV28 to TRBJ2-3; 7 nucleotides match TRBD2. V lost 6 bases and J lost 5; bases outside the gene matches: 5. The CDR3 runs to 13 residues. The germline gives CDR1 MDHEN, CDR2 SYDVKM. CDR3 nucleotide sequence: TGTGCCAGCAGAGCGGGACGGGAAGATACGCAGTATTTT. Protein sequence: CASRAGREDTQYF.

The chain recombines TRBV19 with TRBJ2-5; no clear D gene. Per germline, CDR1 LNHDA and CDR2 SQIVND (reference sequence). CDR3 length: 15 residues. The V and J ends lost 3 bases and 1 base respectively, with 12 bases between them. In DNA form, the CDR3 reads TGTGCCAGTAGTATTCTCTACGGAGTCCAAGAGACCCAGTACTTC. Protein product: CASSILYGVQETQYF.

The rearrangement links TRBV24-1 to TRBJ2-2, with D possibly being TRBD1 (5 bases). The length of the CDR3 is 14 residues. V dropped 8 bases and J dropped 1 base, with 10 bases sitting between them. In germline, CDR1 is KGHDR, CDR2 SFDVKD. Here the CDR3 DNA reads TGTGCCACCAAAGGGCAGGGGAACACCGGGGAGCTGTTTTTT. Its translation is CATKGQGNTGELFF.

The CDR3 region is CASSTLSGGITDTQYF. As DNA, the CDR3 is TGTGCCAGCAGCACCCTTAGCGGGGGGATCACAGATACGCAGTATTTT. V usage is TRBV28 and J usage is TRBJ2-3; 10 positions match TRBD2. Trimming cost V 6 bases and J 2 bases; bases outside gene matches: 8. CDR3 length: 16 residues. CDR1 is MDHEN and CDR2 is SYDVKM in the germline V gene.

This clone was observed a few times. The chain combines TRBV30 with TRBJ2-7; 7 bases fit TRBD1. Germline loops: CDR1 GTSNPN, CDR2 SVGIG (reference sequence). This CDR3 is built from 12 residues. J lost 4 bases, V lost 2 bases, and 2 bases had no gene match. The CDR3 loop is CAWSLQGYEQYF. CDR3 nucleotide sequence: TGTGCCTGGAGTCTACAGGGGTACGAGCAGTACTTC.

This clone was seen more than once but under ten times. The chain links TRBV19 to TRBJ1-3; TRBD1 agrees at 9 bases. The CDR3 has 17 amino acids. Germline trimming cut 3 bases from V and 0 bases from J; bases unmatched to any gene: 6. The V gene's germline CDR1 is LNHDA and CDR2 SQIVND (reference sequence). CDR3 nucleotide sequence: TGTGCCAGTAGTATTGGCGGGACAGGGACCTCTGGAAACACCATATATTTT. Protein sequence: CASSIGGTGTSGNTIYF.

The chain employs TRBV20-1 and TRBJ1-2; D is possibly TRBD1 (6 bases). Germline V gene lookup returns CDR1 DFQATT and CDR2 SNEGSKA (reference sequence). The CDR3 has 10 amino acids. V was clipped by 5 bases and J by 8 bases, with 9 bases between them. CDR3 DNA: TGCAGTGCTTCTACAGGGGGCTACACCTTC. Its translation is CSASTGGYTF.